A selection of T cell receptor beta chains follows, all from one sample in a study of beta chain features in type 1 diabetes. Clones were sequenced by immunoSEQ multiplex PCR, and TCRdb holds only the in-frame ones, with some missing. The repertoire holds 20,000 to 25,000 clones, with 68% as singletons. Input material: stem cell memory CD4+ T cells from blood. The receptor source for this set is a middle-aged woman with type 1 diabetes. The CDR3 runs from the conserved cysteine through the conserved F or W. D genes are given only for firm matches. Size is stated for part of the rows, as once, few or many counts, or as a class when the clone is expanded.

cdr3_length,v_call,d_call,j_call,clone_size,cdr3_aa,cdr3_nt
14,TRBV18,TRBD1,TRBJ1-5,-,CASSPTGLNQPQHF,TGTGCCAGCTCACCGACAGGGCTCAATCAGCCCCAGCATTTT
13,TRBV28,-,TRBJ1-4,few,CATLFGGNEKLFF,TGTGCCACCTTATTTGGGGGCAATGAAAAACTGTTTTTT
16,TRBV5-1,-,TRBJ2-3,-,CASSPSSVSSTDTQYF,TGCGCCAGCAGCCCCTCTTCGGTTTCTAGCACAGATACGCAGTATTTT
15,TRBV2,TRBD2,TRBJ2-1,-,CASSEPSGGYNEQFF,TGTGCCAGCAGTGAACCAAGCGGGGGCTACAATGAGCAGTTCTTC
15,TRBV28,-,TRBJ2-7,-,CASSSPEPGAYEQYF,TGTGCCAGCAGTTCCCCCGAACCGGGGGCCTACGAGCAGTACTTC
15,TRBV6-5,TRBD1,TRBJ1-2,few,CASSYSGTGQYGYTF,TGTGCCAGCAGTTACTCTGGGACAGGGCAATATGGCTACACCTTC
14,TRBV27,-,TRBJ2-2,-,CASSRHRDTGELFF,TGTGCCAGCAGCCGCCACAGGGACACCGGGGAGCTGTTTTTT
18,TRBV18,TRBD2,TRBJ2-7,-,CASSPPSSGGASRSEQYF,TGTGCCAGCTCACCACCGTCTAGCGGGGGGGCTTCTAGGTCCGAGCAGTACTTC
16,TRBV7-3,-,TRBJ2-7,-,CASSPTRIDLHYEQYF,TGTGCCAGCAGCCCCACCCGGATCGACTTGCACTACGAGCAGTACTTC
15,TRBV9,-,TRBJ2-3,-,CASSAGTGSTDTQYF,TGTGCCAGCAGCGCCGGGACTGGAAGCACAGATACGCAGTATTTT
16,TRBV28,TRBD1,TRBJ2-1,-,CASSFDRDRGRNEQFF,TGTGCCAGCAGTTTCGACCGGGACAGGGGCCGGAATGAGCAGTTCTTC
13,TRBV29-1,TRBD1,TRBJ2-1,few,CSHDREPYNEQFF,TGCAGCCATGACAGGGAACCCTACAATGAGCAGTTCTTC
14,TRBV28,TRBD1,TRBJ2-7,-,CASTLNGDSYEQYF,TGTGCCAGCACCCTTAACGGGGACAGCTACGAGCAGTACTTC
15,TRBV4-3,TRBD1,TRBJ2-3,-,CASSQEGTGTDTQYF,TGCGCCAGCAGCCAGGAAGGGACAGGCACAGATACGCAGTATTTT
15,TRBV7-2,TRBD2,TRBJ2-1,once,CASSPLGGSDNEQFF,TGTGCCAGCAGCCCCCTCGGGGGGTCAGACAATGAGCAGTTCTTC
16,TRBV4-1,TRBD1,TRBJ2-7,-,CASSQGDRGVSYEQYF,TGCGCCAGCAGCCAGGGGGACAGGGGGGTCTCCTACGAGCAGTACTTC
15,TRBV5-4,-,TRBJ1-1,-,CASRERGGSNTEAFF,TGTGCCAGCAGGGAGAGGGGGGGGTCTAACACTGAAGCTTTCTTT
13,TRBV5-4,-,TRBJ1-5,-,CASSLDNNQPQHF,TGTGCCAGCAGCTTGGATAACAATCAGCCCCAGCATTTT
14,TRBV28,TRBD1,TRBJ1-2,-,CASSSQGANYGYTF,TGTGCCAGCAGTTCGCAGGGGGCGAACTATGGCTACACCTTC
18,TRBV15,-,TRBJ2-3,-,CATSRPHGSGPSPDTQYF,TGTGCCACCAGCAGACCCCACGGCAGCGGCCCCTCCCCAGATACGCAGTATTTT
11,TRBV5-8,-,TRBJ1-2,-,CASSESYGYTF,TGTGCCAGCAGCGAGTCCTATGGCTACACCTTC
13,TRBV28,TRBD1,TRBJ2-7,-,CATRTGVTYEQYF,TGTGCCACCAGGACAGGGGTCACCTACGAGCAGTACTTC
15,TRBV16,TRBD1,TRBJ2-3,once,CASSQNRGGTDTQYF,TGTGCCAGCAGCCAAAACAGGGGAGGCACAGATACGCAGTATTTT
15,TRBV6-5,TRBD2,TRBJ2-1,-,CASSRTSGTEDEQFF,TGTGCCAGCAGCCGGACTAGCGGGACTGAAGATGAGCAGTTCTTC
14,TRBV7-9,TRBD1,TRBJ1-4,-,CASGDRETNEKLFF,TGTGCCAGCGGGGACAGGGAAACTAATGAAAAACTGTTTTTT
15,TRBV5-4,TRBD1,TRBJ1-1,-,CASSQTRQGGTEAFF,TGTGCCAGCAGCCAAACTCGACAGGGTGGTACTGAAGCTTTCTTT
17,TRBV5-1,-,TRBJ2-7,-,CASSSSRGDYHSYEQYF,TGCGCCAGCAGCTCATCGAGGGGGGACTACCACTCCTACGAGCAGTACTTC
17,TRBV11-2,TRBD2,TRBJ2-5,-,CASSPIGGLAGGETQYF,TGTGCCAGCAGCCCCATAGGGGGACTAGCGGGGGGAGAGACCCAGTACTTC
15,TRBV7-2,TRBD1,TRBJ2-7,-,CASSAPPGQLYEQYF,TGTGCCAGCAGCGCCCCCCCGGGACAGCTCTACGAGCAGTACTTC
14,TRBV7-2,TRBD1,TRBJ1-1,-,CASSYGQGNTEAFF,TGTGCCAGCAGCTATGGACAGGGGAACACTGAAGCTTTCTTT
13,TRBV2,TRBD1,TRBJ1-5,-,CASSRQGNQPQHF,TGTGCCAGCAGCCGACAGGGGAATCAGCCCCAGCATTTT
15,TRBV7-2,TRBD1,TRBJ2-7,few,CASSSPWQGAQEQYF,TGTGCCAGCAGCTCCCCCTGGCAGGGGGCTCAAGAGCAGTACTTC
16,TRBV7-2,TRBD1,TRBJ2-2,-,CASSSQGQGNTGELFF,TGTGCCAGCAGCTCCCAGGGACAGGGGAACACCGGGGAGCTGTTTTTT
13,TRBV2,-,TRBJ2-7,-,CASRTGTFYEQYF,TGTGCCAGCAGGACGGGGACATTCTACGAGCAGTACTTC
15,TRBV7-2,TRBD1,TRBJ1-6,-,CASSFGQDYNSPLHF,TGTGCCAGCAGCTTCGGACAGGACTATAATTCACCCCTCCACTTT
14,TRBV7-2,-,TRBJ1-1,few,CASSLQQMNTEAFF,TGTGCCAGCAGCCTACAGCAGATGAACACTGAAGCTTTCTTT
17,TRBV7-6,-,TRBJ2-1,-,CASSFLGMEGTYNEQFF,TGTGCCAGCAGCTTTTTGGGGATGGAGGGGACCTACAATGAGCAGTTCTTC
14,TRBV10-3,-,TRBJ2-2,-,CAMRGQEATGELFF,TGTGCCATGAGGGGACAAGAGGCCACCGGGGAGCTGTTTTTT
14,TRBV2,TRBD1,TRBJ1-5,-,CASSEETGGQPQHF,TGTGCCAGCAGTGAGGAGACAGGGGGTCAGCCCCAGCATTTT
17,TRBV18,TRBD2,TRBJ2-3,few,CASSPPSTSGITDTQYF,TGTGCCAGCTCACCACCATCAACTAGCGGGATCACAGATACGCAGTATTTT
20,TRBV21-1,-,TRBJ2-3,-,CASPSEEGEREGQGTDTQYF,TGTGCCAGCCCCTCCGAGGAGGGCGAGCGGGAGGGCCAAGGGACAGATACGCAGTATTTT
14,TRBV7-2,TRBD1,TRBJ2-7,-,CASSPDRGAYEQYF,TGTGCCAGCAGCCCGGACAGGGGAGCCTACGAGCAGTACTTC
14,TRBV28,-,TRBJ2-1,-,CASSRTDSYNEQFF,TGTGCCAGCAGCCGAACGGACAGTTACAATGAGCAGTTCTTC
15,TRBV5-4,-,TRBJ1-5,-,CASSQEYEARQPQHF,TGTGCCAGCAGCCAAGAGTACGAGGCACGGCAGCCCCAGCATTTT
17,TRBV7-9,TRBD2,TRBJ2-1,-,CASATPLTAGGLSEQFF,TGTGCCAGCGCCACACCTCTCACAGCGGGGGGCCTGAGTGAGCAGTTCTTC
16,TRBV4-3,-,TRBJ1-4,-,CASSQDTGWGHEKLFF,TGCGCCAGCAGCCAAGATACGGGGTGGGGACACGAAAAACTGTTTTTT
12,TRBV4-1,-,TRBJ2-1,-,CASSHGGNEQFF,TGCGCCAGCAGCCATGGGGGGAATGAGCAGTTCTTC
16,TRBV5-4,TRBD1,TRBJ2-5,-,CASSLAPAGGQETQYF,TGTGCCAGCAGCTTGGCCCCGGCAGGGGGCCAAGAGACCCAGTACTTC
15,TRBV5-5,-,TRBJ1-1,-,CASSLGAGWGTEAFF,TGTGCCAGCAGCTTGGGGGCGGGGTGGGGCACTGAAGCTTTCTTT
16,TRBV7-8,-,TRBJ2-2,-,CASSLGFLGDTGELFF,TGTGCCAGCAGCTTAGGATTTTTGGGAGACACCGGGGAGCTGTTTTTT
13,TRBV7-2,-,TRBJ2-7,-,CASSAPGVYEQYF,TGTGCCAGCAGCGCCCCGGGTGTCTACGAGCAGTACTTC
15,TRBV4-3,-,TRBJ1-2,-,CASSQDRTVFYGYTF,TGCGCCAGCAGCCAAGATAGGACAGTGTTCTATGGCTACACCTTC